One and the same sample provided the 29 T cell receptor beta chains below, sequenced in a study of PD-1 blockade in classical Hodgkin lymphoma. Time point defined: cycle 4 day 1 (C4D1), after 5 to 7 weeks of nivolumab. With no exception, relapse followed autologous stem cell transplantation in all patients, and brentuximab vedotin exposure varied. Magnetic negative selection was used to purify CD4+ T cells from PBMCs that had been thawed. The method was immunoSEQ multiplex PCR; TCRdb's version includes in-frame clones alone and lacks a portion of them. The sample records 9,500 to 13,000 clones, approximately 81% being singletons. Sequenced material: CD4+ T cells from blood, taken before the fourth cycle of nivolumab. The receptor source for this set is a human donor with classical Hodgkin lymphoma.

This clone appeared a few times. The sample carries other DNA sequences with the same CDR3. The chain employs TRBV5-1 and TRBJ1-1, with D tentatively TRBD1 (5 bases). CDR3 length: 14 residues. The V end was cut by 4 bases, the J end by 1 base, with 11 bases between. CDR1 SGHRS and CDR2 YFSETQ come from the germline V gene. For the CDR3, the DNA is TGCGCCAGCAGCCCCGGGACGGGGAACACTGAAGCTTTCTTT. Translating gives CASSPGTGNTEAFF.

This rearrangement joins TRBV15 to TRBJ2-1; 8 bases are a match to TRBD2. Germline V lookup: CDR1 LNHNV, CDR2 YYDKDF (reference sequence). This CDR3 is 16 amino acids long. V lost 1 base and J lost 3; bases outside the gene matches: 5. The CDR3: CATSRGRAGDYNEQFF. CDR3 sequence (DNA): TGTGCCACCAGCAGAGGACGAGCGGGAGACTACAATGAGCAGTTCTTC.

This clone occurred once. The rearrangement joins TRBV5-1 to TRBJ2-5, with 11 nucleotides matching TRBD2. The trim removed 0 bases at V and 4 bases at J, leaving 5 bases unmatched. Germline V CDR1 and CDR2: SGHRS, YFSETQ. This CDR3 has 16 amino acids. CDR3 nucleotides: TGCGCCAGCAGCTTGGCCAGTAGCGGGAGGGGAGAGACCCAGTACTTC. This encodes CASSLASSGRGETQYF.

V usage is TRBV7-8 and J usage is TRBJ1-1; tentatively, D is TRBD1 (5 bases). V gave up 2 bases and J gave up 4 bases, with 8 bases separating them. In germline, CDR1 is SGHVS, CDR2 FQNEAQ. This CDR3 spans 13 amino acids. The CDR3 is CASSLRRGTEAFF. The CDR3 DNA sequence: TGTGCCAGCAGCTTAAGAAGGGGCACTGAAGCTTTCTTT.

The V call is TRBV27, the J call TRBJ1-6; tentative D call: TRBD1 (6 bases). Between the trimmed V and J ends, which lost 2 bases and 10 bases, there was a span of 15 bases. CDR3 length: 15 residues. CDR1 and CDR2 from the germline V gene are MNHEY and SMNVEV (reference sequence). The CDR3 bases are TGTGCCAGCAGTTTAAAAGGTGGGGGCTGGTCACCCCTCCACTTT. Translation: CASSLKGGGWSPLHF.

CDR3 region: CASSLSTGSNQPQHF. CDR3 nucleotide sequence: TGTGCCAGCAGCCTTTCGACGGGGAGCAATCAGCCCCAGCATTTT. V gene TRBV4-2 combines with J gene TRBJ1-5; no clear D gene. This CDR3 comprises 15 residues. V lost 4 bases to trimming and J lost 1 base, with 11 bases between them. Germline V gene data show CDR1 as LGHNA and CDR2 as YNFKEQ.

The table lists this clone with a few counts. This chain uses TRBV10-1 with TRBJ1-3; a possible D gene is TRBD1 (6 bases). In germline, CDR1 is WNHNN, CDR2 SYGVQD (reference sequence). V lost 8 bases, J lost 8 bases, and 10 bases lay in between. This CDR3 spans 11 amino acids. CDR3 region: CASPGEDTIYF. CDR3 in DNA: TGCGCCAGCCCAGGGGAAGACACCATATATTTT.

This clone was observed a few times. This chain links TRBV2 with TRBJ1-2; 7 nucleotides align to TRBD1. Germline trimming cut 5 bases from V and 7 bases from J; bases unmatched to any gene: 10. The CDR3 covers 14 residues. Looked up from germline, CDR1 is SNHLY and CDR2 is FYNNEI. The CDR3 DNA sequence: TGTGCCAGCAGTCTGACCGACAGGGAAGGTGGCTACACCTTC. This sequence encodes CASSLTDREGGYTF.

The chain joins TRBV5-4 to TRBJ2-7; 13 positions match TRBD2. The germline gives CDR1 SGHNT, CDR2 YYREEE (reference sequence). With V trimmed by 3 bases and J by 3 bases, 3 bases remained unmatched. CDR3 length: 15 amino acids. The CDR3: CASSSRTSGGYEQYF. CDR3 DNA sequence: TGTGCCAGCAGCTCAAGGACTAGCGGGGGCTACGAGCAGTACTTC.

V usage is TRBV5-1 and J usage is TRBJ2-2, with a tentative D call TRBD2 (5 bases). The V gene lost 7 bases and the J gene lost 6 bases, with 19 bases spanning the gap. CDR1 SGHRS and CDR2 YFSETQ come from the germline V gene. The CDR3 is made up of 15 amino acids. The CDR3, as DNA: TGCGCCAGCGCCTTGCACGGAGGCGTCGCCGGGGAGCTGTTTTTT. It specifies CASALHGGVAGELFF.

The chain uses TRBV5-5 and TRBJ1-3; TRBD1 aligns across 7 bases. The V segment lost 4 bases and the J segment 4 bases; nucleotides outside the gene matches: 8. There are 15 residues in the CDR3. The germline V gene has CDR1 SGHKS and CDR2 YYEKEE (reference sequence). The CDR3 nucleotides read TGTGCCAGCAGCATGGACAGGTGGATCGGAAACACCATATATTTT. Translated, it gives CASSMDRWIGNTIYF.

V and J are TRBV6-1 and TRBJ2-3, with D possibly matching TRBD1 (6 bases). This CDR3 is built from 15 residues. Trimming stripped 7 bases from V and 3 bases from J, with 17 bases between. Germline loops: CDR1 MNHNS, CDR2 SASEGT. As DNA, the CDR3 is TGTGCCAGCATAGGGGGACCCAGAGGGACAGATACGCAGTATTTT. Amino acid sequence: CASIGGPRGTDTQYF.

CDR3 region: CASSEYNEQFF. The CDR3 DNA is TGTGCCAGCAGTGAGTACAATGAGCAGTTCTTC. The chain carries TRBV2 and TRBJ2-1; D gene uncertain. CDR1 SNHLY and CDR2 FYNNEI come from the germline V gene. This CDR3 is built from 11 residues. V was pared by 3 bases and J by 4 bases, with 1 base between.

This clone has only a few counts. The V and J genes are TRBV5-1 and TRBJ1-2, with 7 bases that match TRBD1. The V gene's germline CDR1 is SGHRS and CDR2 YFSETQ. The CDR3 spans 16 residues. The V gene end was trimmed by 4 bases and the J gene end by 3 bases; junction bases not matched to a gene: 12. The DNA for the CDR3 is TGCGCCAGCAGCCTCGGGACAGTTGGGCAGGACTATGGCTACACCTTC. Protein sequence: CASSLGTVGQDYGYTF.

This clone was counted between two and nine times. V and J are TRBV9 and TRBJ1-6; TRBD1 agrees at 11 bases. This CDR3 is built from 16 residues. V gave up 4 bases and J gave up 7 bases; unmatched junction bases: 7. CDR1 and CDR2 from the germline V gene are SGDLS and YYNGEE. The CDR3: CASSLRGDRGNSPLHF. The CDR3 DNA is TGTGCCAGCAGCCTCCGGGGGGACAGGGGGAATTCACCCCTCCACTTT.

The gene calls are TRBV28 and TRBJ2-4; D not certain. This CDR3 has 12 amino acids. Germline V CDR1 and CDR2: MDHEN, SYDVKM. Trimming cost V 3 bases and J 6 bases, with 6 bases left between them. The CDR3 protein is CASSFQINIQYF. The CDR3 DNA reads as TGTGCCAGCAGTTTCCAGATAAACATTCAGTACTTC.

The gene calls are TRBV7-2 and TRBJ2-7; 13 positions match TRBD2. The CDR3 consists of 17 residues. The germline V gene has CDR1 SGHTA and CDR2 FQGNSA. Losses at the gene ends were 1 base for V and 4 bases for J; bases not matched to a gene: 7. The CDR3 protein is CASSLELGLAGVYEQYF. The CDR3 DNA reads TGTGCCAGCAGCTTAGAATTAGGACTAGCGGGAGTGTACGAGCAGTACTTC.

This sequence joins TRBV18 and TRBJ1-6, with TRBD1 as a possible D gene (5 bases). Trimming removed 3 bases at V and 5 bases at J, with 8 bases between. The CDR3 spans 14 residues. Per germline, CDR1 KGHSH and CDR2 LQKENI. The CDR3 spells CASSPGGNNSPLHF. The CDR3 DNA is TGTGCCAGCTCACCGGGGGGGAATAATTCACCCCTCCACTTT.

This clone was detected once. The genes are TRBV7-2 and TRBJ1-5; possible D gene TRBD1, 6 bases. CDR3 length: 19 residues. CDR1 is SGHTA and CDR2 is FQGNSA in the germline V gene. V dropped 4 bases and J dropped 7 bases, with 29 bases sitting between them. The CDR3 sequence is CASSSGGGAGPPGEQPQHF. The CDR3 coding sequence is TGTGCCAGCAGCTCCGGGGGTGGGGCGGGCCCGCCAGGGGAGCAGCCCCAGCATTTT.

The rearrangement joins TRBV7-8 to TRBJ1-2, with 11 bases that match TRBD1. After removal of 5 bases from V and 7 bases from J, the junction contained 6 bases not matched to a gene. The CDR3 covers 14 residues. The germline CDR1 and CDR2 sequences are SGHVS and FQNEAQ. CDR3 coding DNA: TGTGCCAGCAGCACGGACAGGGGGCGGGGTGGCTACACCTTC. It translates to CASSTDRGRGGYTF.

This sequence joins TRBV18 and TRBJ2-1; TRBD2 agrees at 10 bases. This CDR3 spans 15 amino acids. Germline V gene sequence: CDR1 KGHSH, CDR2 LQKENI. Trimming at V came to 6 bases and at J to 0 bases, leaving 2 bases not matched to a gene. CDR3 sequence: CASSGLAASYNEQFF. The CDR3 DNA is TGTGCCAGCTCCGGACTAGCGGCCTCCTACAATGAGCAGTTCTTC.

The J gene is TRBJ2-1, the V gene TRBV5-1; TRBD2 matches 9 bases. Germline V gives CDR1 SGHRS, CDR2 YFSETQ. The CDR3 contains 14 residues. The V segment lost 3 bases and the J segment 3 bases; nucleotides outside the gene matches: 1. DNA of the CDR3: TGCGCCAGCAGCTGGACTAGCGACTACAATGAGCAGTTCTTC. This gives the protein CASSWTSDYNEQFF.

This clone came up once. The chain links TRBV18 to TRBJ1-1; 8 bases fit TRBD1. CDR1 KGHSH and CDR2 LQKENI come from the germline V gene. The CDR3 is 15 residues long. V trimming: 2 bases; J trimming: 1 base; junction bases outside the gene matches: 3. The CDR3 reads CASSPTGTGNTEAFF. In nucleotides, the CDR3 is TGTGCCAGCTCACCAACCGGGACAGGGAACACTGAAGCTTTCTTT.

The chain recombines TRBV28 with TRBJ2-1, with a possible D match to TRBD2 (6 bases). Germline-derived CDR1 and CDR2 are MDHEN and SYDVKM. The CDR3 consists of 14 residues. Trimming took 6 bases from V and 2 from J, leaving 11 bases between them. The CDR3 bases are TGTGCCAGCAGCCGACTAGGGACCTACAATGAGCAGTTCTTC. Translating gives CASSRLGTYNEQFF.

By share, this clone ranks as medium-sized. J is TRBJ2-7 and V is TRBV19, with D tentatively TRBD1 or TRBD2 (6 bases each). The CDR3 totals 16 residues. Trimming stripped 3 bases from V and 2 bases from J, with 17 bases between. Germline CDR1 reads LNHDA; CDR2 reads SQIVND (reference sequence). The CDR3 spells CASSIGRWTDPYEQYF. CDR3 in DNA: TGTGCCAGTAGTATTGGGAGGTGGACAGACCCCTACGAGCAGTACTTC.

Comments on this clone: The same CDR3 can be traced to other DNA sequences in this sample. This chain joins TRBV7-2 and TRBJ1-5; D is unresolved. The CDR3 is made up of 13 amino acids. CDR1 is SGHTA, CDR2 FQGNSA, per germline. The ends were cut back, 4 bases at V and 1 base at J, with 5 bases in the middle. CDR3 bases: TGTGCCAGCAGCTCCTACAGCAATCAGCCCCAGCATTTT. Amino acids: CASSSYSNQPQHF. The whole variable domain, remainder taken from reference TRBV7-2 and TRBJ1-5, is GAGVSQSPSNKVTEKGKDVELRCDPISGHTALYWYRQSLGQGLEFLIYFQGNSAPDKSGLPSDRFSAERTGGSVSTLTIQRTQQEDSAVYLCASSSYSNQPQHFGDGTRLSIL.

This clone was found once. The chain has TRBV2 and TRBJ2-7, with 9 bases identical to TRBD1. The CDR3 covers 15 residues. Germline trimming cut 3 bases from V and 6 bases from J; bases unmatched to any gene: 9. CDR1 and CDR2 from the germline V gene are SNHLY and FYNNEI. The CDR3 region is CASSDRDRVRREQYF. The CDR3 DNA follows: TGTGCCAGCAGTGACCGGGACAGGGTACGACGCGAGCAGTACTTC.

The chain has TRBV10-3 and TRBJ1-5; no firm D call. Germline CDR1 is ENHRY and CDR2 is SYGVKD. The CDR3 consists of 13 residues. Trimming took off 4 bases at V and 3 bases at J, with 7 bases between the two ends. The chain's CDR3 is CAISGTPNQPQHF. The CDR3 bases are TGTGCCATCAGTGGGACGCCCAATCAGCCCCAGCATTTT.

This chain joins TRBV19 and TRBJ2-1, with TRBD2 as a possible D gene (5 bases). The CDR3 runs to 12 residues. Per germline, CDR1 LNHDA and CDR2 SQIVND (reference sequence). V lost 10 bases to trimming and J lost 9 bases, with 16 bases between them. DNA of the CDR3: TGTGCCACTCGGACCGGCCGGGGTGAGCAGTTCTTC. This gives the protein CATRTGRGEQFF. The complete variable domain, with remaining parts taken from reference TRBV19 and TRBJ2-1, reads DGGITQSPKYLFRKEGQNVTLSCEQNLNHDAMYWYRQDPGQGLRLIYYSQIVNDFQKGDIAEGYSVSREKKESFPLTVTSAQKNPTAFYLCATRTGRGEQFFGPGTRLTVL.